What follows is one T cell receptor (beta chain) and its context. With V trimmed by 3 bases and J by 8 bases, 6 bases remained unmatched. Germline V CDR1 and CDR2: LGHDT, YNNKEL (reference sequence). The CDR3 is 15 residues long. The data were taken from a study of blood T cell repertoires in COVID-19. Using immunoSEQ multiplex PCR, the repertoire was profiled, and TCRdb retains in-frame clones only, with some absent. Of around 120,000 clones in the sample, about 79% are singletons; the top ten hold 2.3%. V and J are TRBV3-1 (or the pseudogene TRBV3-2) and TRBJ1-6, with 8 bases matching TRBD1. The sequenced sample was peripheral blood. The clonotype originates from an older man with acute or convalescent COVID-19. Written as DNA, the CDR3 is TGTGCCAGCAGCCAGAACGGACAGGGAGATTCACCCCTCCACTTT. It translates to CASSQNGQGDSPLHF.